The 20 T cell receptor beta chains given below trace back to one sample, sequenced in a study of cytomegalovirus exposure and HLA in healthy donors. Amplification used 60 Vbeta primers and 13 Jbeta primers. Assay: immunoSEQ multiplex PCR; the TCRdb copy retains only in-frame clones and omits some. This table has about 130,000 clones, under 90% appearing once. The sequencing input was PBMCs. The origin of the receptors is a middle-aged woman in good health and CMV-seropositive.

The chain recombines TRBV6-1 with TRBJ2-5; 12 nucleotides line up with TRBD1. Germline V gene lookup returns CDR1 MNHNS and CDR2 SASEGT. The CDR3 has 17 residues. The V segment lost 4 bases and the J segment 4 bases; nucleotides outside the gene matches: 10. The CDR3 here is CASSVGTGGGLAETQYF. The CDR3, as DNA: TGTGCCAGCAGTGTAGGGACAGGGGGCGGTTTGGCAGAGACCCAGTACTTC.

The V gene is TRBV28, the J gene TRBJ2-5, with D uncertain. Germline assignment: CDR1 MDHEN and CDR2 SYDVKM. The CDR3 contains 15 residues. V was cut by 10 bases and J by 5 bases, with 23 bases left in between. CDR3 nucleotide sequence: TGTGCCACTGCACCCCCGGGTCTACATGGGGAGACCCAGTACTTC. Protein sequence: CATAPPGLHGETQYF. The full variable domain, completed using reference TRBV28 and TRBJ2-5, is DVKVTQSSRYLVKRTGEKVFLECVQDMDHENMFWYRQDPGLGLRLIYFSYDVKMKEKGDIPEGYSVSREKKERFSLILESASTNQTSMYLCATAPPGLHGETQYFGPGTRLLVL.

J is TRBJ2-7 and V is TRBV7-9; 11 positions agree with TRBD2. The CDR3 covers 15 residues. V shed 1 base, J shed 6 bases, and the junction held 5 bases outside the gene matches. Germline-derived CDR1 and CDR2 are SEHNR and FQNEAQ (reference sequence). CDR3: CASSLEGLAELEQYF. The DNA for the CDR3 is TGTGCCAGCAGCTTAGAGGGACTAGCGGAACTCGAGCAGTACTTC.

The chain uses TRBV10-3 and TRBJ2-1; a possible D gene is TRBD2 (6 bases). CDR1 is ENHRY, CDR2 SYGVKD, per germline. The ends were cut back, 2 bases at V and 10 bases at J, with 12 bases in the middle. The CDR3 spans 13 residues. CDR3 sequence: CAISEDAGKEQFF. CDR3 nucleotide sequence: TGTGCCATCAGTGAGGATGCGGGGAAGGAGCAGTTCTTC.

The CDR3 loop reads CASSLGLMGLAEQTQYF. The DNA for the CDR3 is TGTGCCAGCAGCTTAGGACTCATGGGACTAGCGGAGCAGACCCAGTACTTC. V is TRBV7-6 and J is TRBJ2-5; TRBD2 agrees at 11 bases. This CDR3 spans 17 amino acids. Germline V lookup: CDR1 SGHVS, CDR2 FNYEAQ. The junction had 10 bases not matched to a gene; V was cut back by 1 base and J by 6 bases.

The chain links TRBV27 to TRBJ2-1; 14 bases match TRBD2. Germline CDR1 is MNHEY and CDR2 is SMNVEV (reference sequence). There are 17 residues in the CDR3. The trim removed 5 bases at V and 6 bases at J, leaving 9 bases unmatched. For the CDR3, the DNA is TGTGCCAGCAGTCTCCGACTAGCGGGAGGGTTTGCCAATGAGCAGTTCTTC. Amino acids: CASSLRLAGGFANEQFF.

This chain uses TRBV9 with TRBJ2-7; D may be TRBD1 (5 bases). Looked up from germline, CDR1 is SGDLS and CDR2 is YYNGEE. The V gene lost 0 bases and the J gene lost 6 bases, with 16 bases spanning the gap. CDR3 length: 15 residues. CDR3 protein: CASSVEPGSMGEQYF. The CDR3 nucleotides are TGTGCCAGCAGCGTAGAGCCAGGGTCAATGGGCGAGCAGTACTTC.

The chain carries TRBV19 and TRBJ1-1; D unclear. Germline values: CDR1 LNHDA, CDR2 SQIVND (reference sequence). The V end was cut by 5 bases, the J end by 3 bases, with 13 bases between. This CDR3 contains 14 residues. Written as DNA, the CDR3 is TGTGCCAGTAGTTTTTACGGCGGGGACACTGAAGCTTTCTTT. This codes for CASSFYGGDTEAFF. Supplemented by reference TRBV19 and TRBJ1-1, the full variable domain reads DGGITQSPKYLFRKEGQNVTLSCEQNLNHDAMYWYRQDPGQGLRLIYYSQIVNDFQKGDIAEGYSVSREKKESFPLTVTSAQKNPTAFYLCASSFYGGDTEAFFGQGTRLTVV.

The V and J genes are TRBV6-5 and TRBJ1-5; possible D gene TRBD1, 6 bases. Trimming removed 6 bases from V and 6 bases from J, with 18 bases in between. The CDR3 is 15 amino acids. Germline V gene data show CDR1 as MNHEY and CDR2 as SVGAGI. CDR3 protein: CASRPDRKDLQPQHF. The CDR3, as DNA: TGTGCCAGCAGACCTGACAGGAAAGACCTTCAGCCCCAGCATTTT.

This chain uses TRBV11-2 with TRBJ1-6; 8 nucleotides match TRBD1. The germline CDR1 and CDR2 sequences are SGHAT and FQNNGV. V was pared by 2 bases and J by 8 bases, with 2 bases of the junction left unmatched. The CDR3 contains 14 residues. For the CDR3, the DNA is TGTGCCAGCAGCTTACTACAGGGGGATTCACCCCTCCACTTT. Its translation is CASSLLQGDSPLHF.

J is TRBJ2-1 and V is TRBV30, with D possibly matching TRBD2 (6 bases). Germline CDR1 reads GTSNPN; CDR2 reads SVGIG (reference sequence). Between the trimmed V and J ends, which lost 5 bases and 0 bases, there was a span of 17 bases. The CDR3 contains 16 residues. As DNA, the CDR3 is TGTGCCTGGCCTCGATTCACTAGCAGCTCCTACAATGAGCAGTTCTTC. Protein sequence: CAWPRFTSSSYNEQFF.

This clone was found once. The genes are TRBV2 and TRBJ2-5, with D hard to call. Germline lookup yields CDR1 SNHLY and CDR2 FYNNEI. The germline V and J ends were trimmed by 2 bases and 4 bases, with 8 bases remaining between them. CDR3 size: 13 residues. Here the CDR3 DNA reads TGTGCCAGCAGTGAACAGCGTGCAGAGACCCAGTACTTC. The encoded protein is CASSEQRAETQYF.

The CDR3 sequence is CASSLEGSSGSYTGELFF. The CDR3 nucleotides are TGTGCCAGCAGCTTGGAGGGGTCGAGCGGGAGTTACACCGGGGAGCTGTTTTTT. The rearrangement links TRBV5-5 to TRBJ2-2; 8 bases align to TRBD2. Germline V CDR1 and CDR2: SGHKS, YYEKEE (reference sequence). V was pared by 0 bases and J by 3 bases, with 10 bases of the junction left unmatched. The CDR3 totals 18 residues.

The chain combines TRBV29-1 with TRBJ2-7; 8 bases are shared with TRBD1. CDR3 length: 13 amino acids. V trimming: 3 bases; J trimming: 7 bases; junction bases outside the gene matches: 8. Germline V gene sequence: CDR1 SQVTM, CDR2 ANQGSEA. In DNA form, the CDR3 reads TGCAGCGTTGAGGGGACAGGCGTGCGTGAGCAGTACTTC. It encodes CSVEGTGVREQYF.

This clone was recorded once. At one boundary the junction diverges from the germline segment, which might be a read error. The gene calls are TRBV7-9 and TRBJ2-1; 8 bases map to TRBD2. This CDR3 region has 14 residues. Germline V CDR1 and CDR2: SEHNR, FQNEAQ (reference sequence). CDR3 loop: CSSREAGVYGEQFF. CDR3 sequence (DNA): TGTTCCAGCAGGGAAGCGGGAGTTTATGGTGAGCAGTTCTTC.

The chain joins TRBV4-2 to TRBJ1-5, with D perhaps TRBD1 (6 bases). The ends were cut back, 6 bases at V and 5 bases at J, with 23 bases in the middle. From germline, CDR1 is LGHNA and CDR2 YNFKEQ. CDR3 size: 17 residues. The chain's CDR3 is CASSGGALLEGDQPQHF. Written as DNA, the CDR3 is TGTGCCAGCAGTGGGGGGGCCCTCCTTGAAGGAGATCAGCCCCAGCATTTT.

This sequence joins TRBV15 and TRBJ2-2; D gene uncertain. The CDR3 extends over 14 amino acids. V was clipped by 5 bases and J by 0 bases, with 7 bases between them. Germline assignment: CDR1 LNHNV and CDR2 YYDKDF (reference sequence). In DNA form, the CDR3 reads TGTGCCACCAGCTCCGGAGCGAACACCGGGGAGCTGTTTTTT. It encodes CATSSGANTGELFF.

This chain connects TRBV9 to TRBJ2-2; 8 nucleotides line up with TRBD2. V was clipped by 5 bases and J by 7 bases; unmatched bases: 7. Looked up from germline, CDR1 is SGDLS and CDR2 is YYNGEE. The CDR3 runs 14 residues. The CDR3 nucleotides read TGTGCCAGCAGTTCCGGGAGGGACGGCGGGGAGCTGTTTTTT. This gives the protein CASSSGRDGGELFF.

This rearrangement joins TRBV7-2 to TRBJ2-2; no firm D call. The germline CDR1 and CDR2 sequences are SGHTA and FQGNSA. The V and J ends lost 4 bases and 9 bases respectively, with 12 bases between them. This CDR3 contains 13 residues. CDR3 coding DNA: TGTGCCAGCAGCTCCGTAGTGGTCCGGGAGCTGTTTTTT. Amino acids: CASSSVVVRELFF.

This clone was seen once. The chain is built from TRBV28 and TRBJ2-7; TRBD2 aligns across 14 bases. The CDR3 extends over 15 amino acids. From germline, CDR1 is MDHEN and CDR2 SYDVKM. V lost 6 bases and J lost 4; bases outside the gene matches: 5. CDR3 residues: CASRGGTSGRYEQYF. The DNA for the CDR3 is TGTGCCAGCAGGGGGGGGACTAGCGGGAGATACGAGCAGTACTTC.